This is a list of T cell receptor beta chains from one sample in a study of cytomegalovirus exposure and HLA in healthy donors. Sequenced by immunoSEQ multiplex PCR; TCRdb stores in-frame clones only, minus some. The sample contains some 140,000 clones, approximately 82% of which appear only once. The specimen was PBMCs. All receptors derive from a man aged 30 to 39 in good health and CMV-seropositive. CDR3s include the opening cysteine and the closing phenylalanine or tryptophan. Fields, in order: J gene, V gene, CDR3 protein.

TRBJ2-7 TRBV7-2 CASSLQRSGGAGEQYF
TRBJ2-2 TRBV10-1 CASSDQREGGTGELFF
TRBJ2-3 TRBV6-4 CASSGGDPTDTQYF
TRBJ1-1 TRBV11-1 CASSLNWGVNDEAFF
TRBJ1-1 TRBV5-1 CASKRQNTEAFF
TRBJ2-5 TRBV4-1 CASSTGLALQETQYF
TRBJ2-4 TRBV2 CASRIQGAAKNIQYF
TRBJ2-5 TRBV18 CASSPRRAGGQETQYF
TRBJ2-7 TRBV19 CASSPSGGPSYEQYF
TRBJ1-2 TRBV6-6 CASSPGQNYGYTF
TRBJ1-3 TRBV7-9 CASTDRPLQSGNTIYF
TRBJ2-5 TRBV9 CASTPTAGRQETQYF
TRBJ2-1 TRBV27 CASSLLAVSSYNEQFF
TRBJ1-2 TRBV6-1 CASSVTRDSNYGYTF
TRBJ1-4 TRBV18 CASSPWTENEKLFF
TRBJ1-2 TRBV9 CASRRVTYGYTF
TRBJ1-3 TRBV29-1 CSVTGTGNTIYF
TRBJ2-1 TRBV2 CASSVTGGTGYNEQFF
TRBJ1-6 TRBV19 CASRPTGYNSPLHF
TRBJ2-3 TRBV5-4 CASTPDSSTDTQYF
TRBJ1-1 TRBV5-6 CASSLVDTREAFF
TRBJ1-2 TRBV6-4 CASSRSTNGTGNNYGYTF
TRBJ2-7 TRBV2 CASSWGGRASVEQYF
TRBJ1-5 TRBV9 CASSVGSGMGQPQHF
TRBJ1-3 TRBV5-4 CASSLQGQNSGNTIYF
TRBJ2-6 TRBV5-1 CASSLEGAGANVLTF
TRBJ2-5 TRBV18 CASSPQTSGGQETQYF
TRBJ1-3 TRBV6-5 CASRKGGSGNTIYF